This TCR beta chain derives from a study of CD8 T cells in Susac syndrome. Broader study findings: The study recognized that its TCR sequencing and HLA analysis covered a relatively small number of individuals.

This clonotype has only one observation. Its antigen is not known. Reverse transcription used roughly 0.5 to 1 ug RNA and random hexamers. One entry per CDR3 protein, called by TCRdb with MiXCR from the immunoSEQ multiplex PCR reads. In the table there are around 170,000 distinct CDR3 sequences, approximately 95% of which are singletons. Germline V gives CDR1 SGDLS, CDR2 YYNGEE. Between the trimmed V and J ends, which lost 0 bases and 0 bases, there was a span of 10 bases. This CDR3 comprises 17 residues. Material for sequencing was CD4+ T cells from PBMCs. This chain uses TRBV9 with TRBJ1-6; tentatively, D is TRBD1 (5 bases). The receptor was isolated from a human donor with Susac syndrome. The chain's CDR3 is CASSVDEGFSYNSPLHF. CDR3 coding DNA: TGTGCCAGCAGCGTAGACGAGGGGTTCTCCTATAATTCACCCCTCCACTTT.